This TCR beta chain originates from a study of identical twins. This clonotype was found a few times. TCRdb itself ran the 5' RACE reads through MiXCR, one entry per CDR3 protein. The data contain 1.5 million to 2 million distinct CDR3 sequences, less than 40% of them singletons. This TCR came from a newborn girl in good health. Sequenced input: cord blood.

CDR3 sequence: CASRPAGSGNYGYTF. As DNA, the CDR3 is TGTGCCAGCAGACCGGCAGGCTCGGGTAACTATGGCTACACCTTC. This sequence joins TRBV13 and TRBJ1-2, with D unclear. Between the trimmed V and J ends, which lost 6 bases and 1 base, there was a span of 15 bases. The CDR3 covers 15 residues. CDR1 and CDR2 (germline): PRHDT, FYEKMQ (reference sequence).